This T cell receptor beta chain originates from a study of shared clonotypes between healthy human individuals. General study findings and limits: Some clonotypes were shared by all four sorted-subset donors, while others were not shared. The non-shared ones had lower generation probabilities than the shared ones. Naive CD4 clonotypes overlapped across a few donors at around 5%.

For this clone: What it recognizes is unknown.

Assay: immunoSEQ multiplex PCR; the TCRdb copy retains only in-frame clones and omits some. The sample lists about 980,000 clones, 60% to 85% occurring once. This CDR3 is 15 amino acids long. The V gene's germline CDR1 is SGHRS and CDR2 YFSETQ. Trimming at V came to 2 bases and at J to 2 bases, leaving 7 bases not matched to a gene. The chain is built from TRBV5-1 and TRBJ2-7, with TRBD2 matching 7 bases. The receptor was isolated from a man aged 18 to 29 in good health. The sequencing sample was made of memory CD4+ T cells sorted from blood. Indicated subset: CD45RA-negative fraction. For the CDR3, the DNA is TGCGCCAGCAGCTTAGCGAGCGGGGCCACCTACGAGCAGTACTTC. Translating gives CASSLASGATYEQYF.